This T cell receptor (beta chain) was sequenced for a study of T cells in Graves' hyperthyroidism and ophthalmopathy. Trimming removed 7 bases at V and 6 bases at J, with 16 bases between. The CDR3 length is 14 residues. This clonotype was counted many times. What it binds is not known. Patients were excluded because of uncontrolled infection, other autoimmune disease, pregnancy or lactation. Together with thyroid ultrasound, orbital computed tomography, serum thyroxine and TRAb, clinical symptoms were used for diagnoses. Amplification of TCR beta CDR3 regions used RNA as the template. HTBI primers drove first-round RT-PCR of the TCR CDR3. TCRdb redid the calling of the multiplex PCR reads with MiXCR, one entry per CDR3 protein. Of 310,000 or so distinct CDR3 sequences listed, more than 15% are singletons. Overall study results and limits: Researchers found most expanded thyroid clonotypes above 0.001 in blood as well.

The chain carries TRBV12-3 or TRBV12-4 and TRBJ2-1, with D unresolved. The clonotype originates from a woman aged 55-70 years with Graves' ophthalmopathy. The specimen was blood. The CDR3 region has the DNA TGTGCCAGCATTAAAGGCCGGCAGATCAATGAGCAGTTCTTC. The encoded protein is CASIKGRQINEQFF.